This T cell receptor (beta chain) was sequenced in a study of post-analysis software for immune sequencing data. Study findings and constraints: Normalized Chao1 diversity in multiple sclerosis patients fell significantly below that of controls.

As for this clonotype: Antigen unknown.

Built from TCR beta cDNA, the libraries had unique molecular identifiers in them. TCRdb reprocessed the PCR reads with MiXCR, giving one entry per CDR3 protein. The sample lists about 200,000 distinct CDR3 sequences; over 25% were seen once. The TCR sequence derives from a girl aged 2-17 years with multiple sclerosis. Sequencing was carried out using blood.

In DNA, the CDR3 is TGCAGTGGAACAGGGATATCATATGGCTACACCTTC. Residues: CSGTGISYGYTF. V usage is TRBV20-1 and J usage is TRBJ1-2, with a weak D call TRBD1 (6 bases). Germline V lookup: CDR1 DFQATT, CDR2 SNEGSKA (reference sequence). The germline V and J ends were trimmed by 7 bases and 5 bases, with 14 bases remaining between them. The CDR3 has 12 residues.